This T cell receptor (beta chain) originates from a study of T cell repertoires in cytomegalovirus infection (dated by TCRdb to 2018 to 2020). Notes on the research overall: Donor HLA type was relevant to the analysis, as public TCR beta signatures indicated carriage of CMV infection together with the matching HLA type. General study outcomes and caveats: Cumulative frequency of public TCR beta family members discriminated carriers of CMV infection plus the relevant HLA type in this cohort and an independent approximately 360-donor cohort. In the ex vivo response, HLA-C-restricted CMV-specific TCR beta clonotypes were dominant, and in two of eight donors the single most frequent clonotype came from this HLA-C-restricted group.

This clonotype occurred many times. No antigen is known for it. No clone much larger than this one lies a single base away; base qualities are absent. Germline trimming: 5 bases from V, 9 bases from J; junction bases outside gene matches: 6. Reading from cysteine to phenylalanine, the CDR3 counts 13 amino acids. Only the CDR3 portion is preserved as DNA: 39 bases, with reading frame beginning at the first base. For CDR1 and CDR2, the germline V gene lists SGHTA and FQGNSA. For sequencing, an Illumina HiSeq 1500 was employed. TCRdb's own reprocessing of the public reads used fastp at Q25 and MiXCR and kept productive beta chains. Identical CDR3 protein sequences are pooled into one entry, listed with their most common genes and DNA. The sample records some 300,000 distinct CDR3 sequences, roughly 15% of which are singletons. About 8.7% of the sample belongs to the ten largest clones.

The origin of this receptor is a human donor in good health (CMV status not recorded). Some clones in this sample may be carry-over from other donors' samples. The sequenced material came from PBMCs. The V gene is TRBV7-2 and the J gene is TRBJ2-1; TRBD1 fits 8 bases in the junction. The CDR3 protein sequence reads: CASSRTDRGEQFF. Read as DNA, the sequence is TGTGCCAGCAGCAGGACAGACAGGGGTGAGCAGTTCTTC.